This entry concerns a single T cell receptor (beta chain). Its antigen is not known. Germline V lookup: CDR1 MNHEY, CDR2 SMNVEV (reference sequence). The CDR3 has 12 residues. V gave up 6 bases and J gave up 2 bases, with 8 bases separating them. This sample was included in a study of cytomegalovirus exposure and HLA in healthy donors. Points from the study as a whole: Rare sequences made up most TCRs, while some public TCRs were found in many donors.

The data were produced by immunoSEQ multiplex PCR, yet TCRdb's version contains in-frame clones alone and is incomplete. There are 200,000 or so clones in the sample; 84% occur only once, and roughly 7% lies in the top ten. This sequence originates from a young man in good health and CMV-seropositive. V and J are TRBV27 and TRBJ2-7, with D tentatively TRBD1 (6 bases). The sequencing sample was made of PBMCs. The CDR3 loop is CASRKGAYEQYF. The CDR3 nucleotides are TGTGCCAGCAGGAAGGGGGCCTACGAGCAGTACTTC.